The 21 T cell receptor beta chains below come from one sample, sequenced in a study of T cell changes during pregnancy in multiple sclerosis. The repertoire was sequenced with immunoSEQ multiplex PCR; TCRdb's copy has only in-frame clones and lacks some. The sample shows 40,000 to 45,000 clones, 85% to 95% of them seen only once. Sequences were obtained from peripheral blood. All receptors come from a female donor with multiple sclerosis, enrolled in a pregnancy study.

CDR3 bases: TGTGCCAGCAGCTTACTCGGACTAGCGGAAGAGACCCAGTACTTC. Translation gives CASSLLGLAEETQYF. The J gene is TRBJ2-5, the V gene TRBV7-2; 10 bases agree with TRBD2. Germline V gene sequence: CDR1 SGHTA, CDR2 FQGNSA. The CDR3 loop spans 15 amino acids. The V and J ends lost 2 bases and 3 bases, in that order; junction bases with no gene match: 3.

This chain uses TRBV6-5 with TRBJ2-4; no reliable D call. CDR3 length equals 14 residues. Trimming cost V 6 bases and J 0 bases, with 9 bases left between them. CDR1 is MNHEY and CDR2 is SVGAGI in the germline V gene. The CDR3 nucleotides read TGTGCCAGCAGGGATTCTATAGCCAAAAACATTCAGTACTTC. Amino acids: CASRDSIAKNIQYF.

This sequence joins TRBV6-6 and TRBJ2-7; no firm D call. The tail of the sequence fits TRBJ2-4 better, so the J call may be wrong. Germline lookup yields CDR1 MNHNY and CDR2 SVGAGI (reference sequence). CDR3 length equals 13 residues. CDR3 in amino acids: CASSYSGGPIQYF. The CDR3 DNA reads TGTGCCAGCAGTTACTCGGGCGGCCCCATTCAGTACTTC.

The chain uses TRBV29-1 and TRBJ2-1; a possible D gene is TRBD1 (5 bases). CDR1 is SQVTM and CDR2 is ANQGSEA in the germline V gene. This CDR3 contains 13 residues. The DNA of the CDR3 is TGCATCGCCTTTGGGGCAGTGGGTAATGAGCAGTTCTTC. Amino acid sequence: CIAFGAVGNEQFF.

Here the CDR3 reads CASSSRGAVADTQYF. CDR3 in DNA: TGTGCCAGCAGCTCCAGGGGGGCTGTAGCGGATACGCAGTATTTT. The chain recombines TRBV5-4 with TRBJ2-3, with a possible D match to TRBD1 (7 bases). The germline V gene encodes CDR1 SGHNT and CDR2 YYREEE (reference sequence). Trimming shortened V by 3 bases and J by 6 bases, and 17 bases separated the two germline ends. This CDR3 region has 15 residues.

J is TRBJ2-7 and V is TRBV6-5, with TRBD2 matching over 7 bases. Germline values: CDR1 MNHEY, CDR2 SVGAGI. This CDR3 is 15 amino acids long. J gave up 3 bases and V 6 bases, and 11 bases lay outside the gene matches. The CDR3 here is CASSPSSGPIYEQYF. As DNA, the CDR3 is TGTGCCAGCAGCCCCTCTAGCGGCCCTATCTACGAGCAGTACTTC.

The V gene is TRBV6-1, the J gene TRBJ1-4, with D possibly TRBD1 on 5 matching bases. Trimming shortened V by 6 bases and J by 8 bases, and 10 bases separated the two germline ends. CDR1 and CDR2 from the germline V gene are MNHNS and SASEGT. The CDR3 is 12 amino acids. CDR3 sequence (DNA): TGTGCCAGCAGCGGGGCGCAGGAAAAACTGTTTTTT. It translates to CASSGAQEKLFF.

The DNA for the CDR3 is TGTGCCAGCAGCTTAACAGGGGGCGGCTACACCTTC. It codes for CASSLTGGGYTF. The chain has TRBV7-2 and TRBJ1-2; 9 nucleotides align to TRBD1. Per the germline V gene, CDR1 is SGHTA and CDR2 is FQGNSA. The junction had 0 bases not matched to a gene; V was cut back by 2 bases and J by 8 bases. CDR3 size: 12 residues. The full variable domain, rest sourced from reference TRBV7-2 and TRBJ1-2, is GAGVSQSPSNKVTEKGKDVELRCDPISGHTALYWYRQSLGQGLEFLIYFQGNSAPDKSGLPSDRFSAERTGGSVSTLTIQRTQQEDSAVYLCASSLTGGGYTFGSGTRLTVV.

The chain carries TRBV5-6 and TRBJ2-3; TRBD1 might be the D (6 bases). This CDR3 region has 14 residues. Trimming shortened V by 6 bases and J by 4 bases, and 15 bases separated the two germline ends. Germline CDR1 reads SGHDT; CDR2 reads YYEEEE. The CDR3 is CASTLQGWADTQYF. CDR3 bases: TGTGCCAGCACTCTACAGGGTTGGGCAGATACGCAGTATTTT.

The CDR3 DNA sequence: TGTGCCAGCAGTGAAGCGCTGGGTGGGAGGACGCAGTATTTT. Translated, it gives CASSEALGGRTQYF. The V gene is TRBV6-1, the J gene TRBJ2-3; weak D call: TRBD2 (6 bases). CDR3 size: 14 residues. Germline lookup yields CDR1 MNHNS and CDR2 SASEGT. V lost 0 bases and J 9 bases, leaving 13 bases between the germline ends.

This chain connects TRBV11-2 to TRBJ2-5; no clear D gene. Germline V gene sequence: CDR1 SGHAT, CDR2 FQNNGV. V was clipped by 3 bases and J by 4 bases, with 6 bases between them. This CDR3 region has 12 residues. CDR3 bases: TGTGCCAGCAGCTTCTCAAGAGAGACCCAGTACTTC. It translates to CASSFSRETQYF.

The genes are TRBV2 and TRBJ2-1; 9 positions match TRBD2. Germline V gene sequence: CDR1 SNHLY, CDR2 FYNNEI. After removal of 4 bases from V and 8 bases from J, the junction contained 3 bases not matched to a gene. CDR3 length: 13 residues. The CDR3 DNA reads TGTGCCAGCAGTGGCGGGAGGGGGCATGAGCAGTTCTTC. Translation: CASSGGRGHEQFF.

The chain is built from TRBV28 and TRBJ1-3; a possible D gene is TRBD1 (6 bases). The CDR3 covers 15 residues. Germline V lookup: CDR1 MDHEN, CDR2 SYDVKM. Trimming took 6 bases from V and 0 from J, leaving 12 bases between them. The DNA for the CDR3 is TGTGCCAGCAGACACAGAGGGGGCTCTGGAAACACCATATATTTT. Its protein is CASRHRGGSGNTIYF.

The gene calls are TRBV10-2 and TRBJ2-7, with 8 nucleotides matching TRBD2. V was pared by 6 bases and J by 0 bases, with 10 bases of the junction left unmatched. Germline V CDR1 and CDR2: WSHSY, SAAADI. The CDR3 sequence is 16 residues long. The CDR3 DNA reads TGCGCCAGCAGGGGGGGCACTAGCGGTTCCTCCTACGAGCAGTACTTC. Translating gives CASRGGTSGSSYEQYF.

This rearrangement joins TRBV9 to TRBJ2-7; 12 bases line up with TRBD2. Trimming at V came to 4 bases and at J to 1 base, leaving 6 bases not matched to a gene. The length of the CDR3 is 16 residues. Germline values: CDR1 SGDLS, CDR2 YYNGEE. The CDR3 DNA reads as TGTGCCAGCAGCAAGGGACTAGCGGGCCCATCCTACGAGCAGTACTTC. Translation: CASSKGLAGPSYEQYF.

This clone is medium-sized. V gene TRBV7-9 combines with J gene TRBJ2-6, with D possibly matching TRBD1 (5 bases). Between the trimmed V and J ends, which lost 2 bases and 3 bases, there was a span of 17 bases. From germline, CDR1 is SEHNR and CDR2 FQNEAQ (reference sequence). This CDR3 region has 18 residues. The CDR3 sequence: CASSLSFRDTFGANVLTF. The DNA for the CDR3 is TGTGCCAGCAGCTTAAGTTTCAGGGATACCTTTGGGGCCAACGTCCTGACTTTC.

This chain joins TRBV7-3 and TRBJ2-3; D is unclear. The length of the CDR3 is 15 residues. Germline CDR1 reads SGHTA; CDR2 reads FQGTGA. V lost 5 bases to trimming and J lost 2 bases, with 14 bases between them. CDR3 protein: CASSPVGLYTDTQYF. CDR3 sequence (DNA): TGTGCCAGCAGCCCGGTAGGGTTATACACAGATACGCAGTATTTT.

V gene TRBV6-5 combines with J gene TRBJ1-2; possible D gene TRBD1, 6 bases. The CDR3 contains 12 residues. CDR1 and CDR2 from the germline V gene are MNHEY and SVGAGI. The V end lost 7 bases, the J end lost 2 bases, and 8 bases lay between the germline ends. The CDR3 DNA reads as TGTGCCAGCACAGGGACAAACTATGGCTACACCTTC. Translation: CASTGTNYGYTF.

This sequence joins TRBV5-1 and TRBJ2-1; 9 bases are a match to TRBD2. The CDR3 loop spans 16 amino acids. CDR1 SGHRS and CDR2 YFSETQ come from the germline V gene. The J segment lost 5 bases and the V segment lost 0 bases, leaving 6 bases of the junction unmatched. CDR3 protein: CASSLGYGTSNNEQFF. The CDR3 coding sequence is TGCGCCAGCAGCTTGGGATACGGGACTAGCAACAATGAGCAGTTCTTC.

V usage is TRBV6-5 and J usage is TRBJ2-7, with D perhaps TRBD2 (5 bases). The V gene lost 6 bases and the J gene lost 2 bases, with 17 bases spanning the gap. In germline, CDR1 is MNHEY, CDR2 SVGAGI. The CDR3 sequence is 15 residues long. DNA of the CDR3: TGTGCCAGCAGCCCCGCCGGGAACGGAGCCTACGAGCAGTACTTC. This encodes CASSPAGNGAYEQYF.

V is TRBV9 and J is TRBJ2-1; D unresolved. Trimming left V 3 bases short and J 3 bases short, with 10 bases between. Germline V CDR1 and CDR2: SGDLS, YYNGEE. The CDR3 consists of 14 residues. CDR3 sequence (DNA): TGTGCCAGCAGCGCCCGCCTCTTCTACAATGAGCAGTTCTTC. Its translation: CASSARLFYNEQFF.